The present T cell receptor beta chain was sequenced within a study of blood T cell repertoires in COVID-19. On the study more broadly: The United States, Italy and Spain supplied acute and convalescent COVID-19 samples. In each case, the material was cDNA or gDNA derived from T cells, B-cell-depleted T cells, or PBMCs.

Profiling relied on immunoSEQ multiplex PCR, and the TCRdb table lists in-frame clones only, not all of them. In the table there are hundreds of thousands of clones, around 89% of which are singletons. CDR3 length: 16 residues. The germline gives CDR1 SEHNR, CDR2 FQNEAQ (reference sequence). The V and J ends lost 3 bases and 0 bases respectively, with 12 bases between them. This receptor was taken from a woman aged 25 to 39 with acute or convalescent COVID-19. The rearrangement links TRBV7-9 to TRBJ2-4; TRBD1 is a possible D gene (6 bases). Sequencing used peripheral blood. The CDR3 protein is CASSFHRGLAKNIQYF. CDR3 nucleotides: TGTGCCAGCAGCTTCCATAGGGGGTTAGCCAAAAACATTCAGTACTTC.